The 20 T cell receptor beta chains reported below all come from one sample, sequenced in a study of blood T cell repertoires in COVID-19. Some clones are missing from TCRdb's copy, which holds only in-frame ones; the method was immunoSEQ multiplex PCR. In the table there are about 210,000 clones, approximately 91% of which are singletons. Sequencing was carried out using peripheral blood. These receptors were collected from a woman in her thirties or forties with acute or convalescent COVID-19.

The chain couples TRBV10-2 to TRBJ1-1, with D uncertain. In germline, CDR1 is WSHSY, CDR2 SAAADI. The CDR3 runs 14 residues. V was shortened by 7 bases and J by 2 bases, with 14 bases between the two germline ends. This CDR3 reads CASTLQRVNTEAFF. As DNA, the CDR3 is TGCGCCAGCACCCTGCAACGGGTAAACACTGAAGCTTTCTTT.

This chain joins TRBV14 and TRBJ2-5; TRBD1 matches 8 bases. The junction had 10 bases not matched to a gene; V was cut back by 4 bases and J by 6 bases. Per the germline V gene, CDR1 is SGHDN and CDR2 is FVKESK. The CDR3 runs 15 residues. CDR3 region: CASSPWTGMVKTQYF. CDR3 DNA: TGTGCCAGCAGCCCCTGGACAGGGATGGTTAAGACCCAGTACTTC.

The V call is TRBV6-5, the J call TRBJ2-3; 7 nucleotides align to TRBD1. The germline CDR1 and CDR2 sequences are MNHEY and SVGAGI. V lost 5 bases to trimming and J lost 3 bases; unmatched junction nucleotides: 8. The CDR3 spans 15 residues. The CDR3: CASSRFGTATDTQYF. The DNA of the CDR3 is TGTGCCAGCAGTAGATTCGGGACAGCAACAGATACGCAGTATTTT.

This rearrangement joins TRBV9 to TRBJ2-3, with 7 nucleotides matching TRBD2. Looked up from germline, CDR1 is SGDLS and CDR2 is YYNGEE. V lost 0 bases to trimming and J lost 5 bases; unmatched junction nucleotides: 9. The CDR3 has 16 amino acids. The CDR3 nucleotides read TGTGCCAGCAGCGTAGCTAGCGGATTTGGTCTAGATACGCAGTATTTT. Protein: CASSVASGFGLDTQYF.

This chain links TRBV5-1 with TRBJ1-1, with a tentative D call TRBD1 (5 bases). Germline V CDR1 and CDR2: SGHRS, YFSETQ. The ends were cut back, 4 bases at V and 4 bases at J, with 14 bases in the middle. CDR3 length equals 14 residues. CDR3 protein: CASSPAGGVTEAFF. Here the CDR3 DNA reads TGCGCCAGCAGCCCTGCGGGGGGAGTCACTGAAGCTTTCTTT. The variable domain in full, with the rest retrieved from reference TRBV5-1 and TRBJ1-1, is KAGVTQTPRYLIKTRGQQVTLSCSPISGHRSVSWYQQTPGQGLQFLFEYFSETQRNKGNFPGRFSGRQFSNSRSEMNVSTLELGDSALYLCASSPAGGVTEAFFGQGTRLTVV.

About this clone: Sequence at one end of the junction differs from germline and may be a read error. The chain combines TRBV6-5 with TRBJ2-2; TRBD1 agrees at 7 bases. Germline lookup yields CDR1 MNHEY and CDR2 SVGAGI. The CDR3 runs 14 residues. Here the CDR3 DNA reads TGTGCCAGCAATTACAGGGGCGACACCGGGGAGCTGTTTTTT. Protein product: CASNYRGDTGELFF.

V gene TRBV14 combines with J gene TRBJ2-3; no clear D. The CDR3 is 14 amino acids. Between the trimmed V and J ends, which lost 3 bases and 6 bases, there was a span of 13 bases. From germline, CDR1 is SGHDN and CDR2 FVKESK. CDR3 in DNA: TGTGCCAGCAGCCACACCTACACCGGGGATACGCAGTATTTT. Translated, it gives CASSHTYTGDTQYF.

The chain couples TRBV5-1 to TRBJ2-3, with 9 bases fitting TRBD2. In germline, CDR1 is SGHRS, CDR2 YFSETQ. The length of the CDR3 is 16 residues. V lost 4 bases and J lost 9; bases outside the gene matches: 15. This chain's CDR3 is CASSRASGEAPGTQYF. Here the CDR3 DNA reads TGCGCCAGCAGCCGAGCTAGCGGGGAGGCCCCCGGGACGCAGTATTTT.

This chain links TRBV6-1 with TRBJ1-2, with D possibly matching TRBD1 (6 bases). CDR1 MNHNS and CDR2 SASEGT come from the germline V gene. The CDR3 length is 17 residues. Deletions cut 0 bases from V and 5 bases from J, with 19 bases between. The DNA for the CDR3 is TGTGCCAGCAGTGAAGCTAATACGGGGGGCGCCTTTTATGGCTACACCTTC. Translation: CASSEANTGGAFYGYTF.

This clone was recorded once. This chain uses TRBV11-2 with TRBJ2-7; tentatively, D is TRBD1 (5 bases). The V end was cut by 5 bases, the J end by 5 bases, with 13 bases between. Germline V gene sequence: CDR1 SGHAT, CDR2 FQNNGV. CDR3 length: 13 residues. CDR3 protein: CASSPPRADEQYV. In nucleotides, the CDR3 is TGTGCCAGCAGCCCCCCCAGGGCGGACGAGCAGTACGTC.

The chain uses TRBV12-3 or TRBV12-4 and TRBJ1-4; perhaps TRBD1 as D (6 bases). Trimming took off 3 bases at V and 8 bases at J, with 10 bases between the two ends. This CDR3 contains 13 residues. The CDR3 DNA sequence: TGTGCCAGCAGTTTGGGACAAAGGGAAAAACTGTTTTTT. This codes for CASSLGQREKLFF.

V gene TRBV5-6 combines with J gene TRBJ1-2, with 9 bases aligning to TRBD1. CDR1 SGHDT and CDR2 YYEEEE come from the germline V gene. This CDR3 is 12 amino acids long. V lost 7 bases to trimming and J lost 3 bases; unmatched junction nucleotides: 1. The CDR3 reads CASDRGDYGYTF. The CDR3 DNA reads TGTGCCAGCGACAGGGGGGACTATGGCTACACCTTC.

The chain carries TRBV24-1 and TRBJ1-2; 8 nucleotides line up with TRBD1. Germline V gene lookup returns CDR1 KGHDR and CDR2 SFDVKD. The trim removed 6 bases at V and 8 bases at J, leaving 10 bases unmatched. The CDR3 covers 14 residues. The CDR3 here is CATSSSGTGVGYTF. DNA of the CDR3: TGTGCCACCAGTTCGTCCGGGACAGGAGTAGGCTACACCTTC.

This rearrangement joins TRBV5-1 to TRBJ1-1; D is undetermined. Germline V gives CDR1 SGHRS, CDR2 YFSETQ. V was shortened by 0 bases and J by 5 bases, with 11 bases between the two germline ends. There are 14 residues in the CDR3. CDR3 amino acids: CASSLAYGGTEAFF. The CDR3 DNA follows: TGCGCCAGCAGCTTGGCCTACGGAGGGACTGAAGCTTTCTTT.

The chain links TRBV5-5 to TRBJ1-2; D possibly corresponds to TRBD1 (6 bases). With 0 bases removed from V and 5 bases from J, the gap between germline ends came to 11 bases. Germline V gene lookup returns CDR1 SGHKS and CDR2 YYEKEE (reference sequence). The CDR3 runs 14 residues. This CDR3 is CASSLDRVWYGYTF. CDR3 sequence (DNA): TGTGCCAGCAGCTTGGACAGGGTATGGTATGGCTACACCTTC.

The J gene is TRBJ2-7, the V gene TRBV5-1, with TRBD2 identical over 13 bases. Germline V gene sequence: CDR1 SGHRS, CDR2 YFSETQ. There are 17 residues in the CDR3. V dropped 3 bases and J dropped 0; count of bases not matched to a gene: 6. CDR3 DNA: TGCGCCAGCAGCTACGGGACTAGCGGGGATAGCTCCTACGAGCAGTACGTC. Its translation is CASSYGTSGDSSYEQYV.

CDR3 nucleotide sequence: TGTGCCAGTAGACCAGGACATCGCAATCAGCCCCAGCATTTT. This sequence encodes CASRPGHRNQPQHF. The rearrangement uses TRBV19 and TRBJ1-5; D is perhaps TRBD1 (5 bases). This CDR3 is built from 14 residues. Germline CDR1 LNHDA, CDR2 SQIVND (reference sequence). V gave up 6 bases and J gave up 2 bases, with 11 bases separating them. The entire variable domain, with the rest obtained from reference TRBV19 and TRBJ1-5, is as follows: DGGITQSPKYLFRKEGQNVTLSCEQNLNHDAMYWYRQDPGQGLRLIYYSQIVNDFQKGDIAEGYSVSREKKESFPLTVTSAQKNPTAFYLCASRPGHRNQPQHFGDGTRLSIL.

V and J are TRBV23-1 and TRBJ2-7, with D unclear. TRBV23-1 is an open reading frame, and its role is uncertain. CDR3 size: 14 residues. The CDR3 region has the DNA TGCCCCCTGTCGGCGTTTGGCGGCTCCTACGAGCAGTACGTC. Translating gives CPLSAFGGSYEQYV.

A remark on this clone: Different DNA sequences within this sample yield the same CDR3. The chain uses TRBV2 and TRBJ2-7, with D hard to call. This CDR3 is 11 amino acids long. The ends were cut back, 6 bases at V and 1 base at J, with 4 bases in the middle. CDR1 is SNHLY and CDR2 is FYNNEI in the germline V gene. CDR3 loop: CASSLSYEQYV. The CDR3 nucleotides are TGTGCCAGCAGCCTTTCCTACGAGCAGTACGTC.

The V gene is TRBV7-8, the J gene TRBJ1-2; D perhaps matches TRBD1 (6 bases). V was trimmed by 2 bases and J by 4 bases, leaving 11 bases between them. This CDR3 is built from 14 residues. CDR1 is SGHVS and CDR2 is FQNEAQ in the germline V gene. CDR3 DNA: TGTGCCAGCAGCTTATTTACAGGGAGCTATGGCTACACCTTC. Its translation: CASSLFTGSYGYTF.